The source of this T cell receptor (beta chain) is a study of T cells after yellow fever vaccination. Study-wide context: Preparation of fractions with low cell numbers was performed using SMART-Seq v4 Ultra Low Input.

Via MiXCR, TCRdb re-called the 5' RACE reads, giving one row per CDR3 protein. The sample lists roughly 32,000 distinct CDR3 sequences, 6% to 8.5% occurring once. Trimming took 6 bases from V and 0 from J, leaving 15 bases between them. Per germline, CDR1 DFQATT and CDR2 SNEGSKA (reference sequence). The CDR3 spans 16 residues. Whole-study results and caveats: Weaker, the secondary response peaked sooner, at day 5 versus 15.

Sequenced material: PBMCs, either bulk or a sorted T-cell subset (CD4+, CD8+, memory, or dextramer-sorted; not recorded which), taken on the day of the first yellow fever vaccination. The chain recombines TRBV20-1 with TRBJ2-6, with D unresolved. The receptor was isolated from a man aged 18 to 29 who received the YFV17D yellow fever vaccine. The CDR3 nucleotides read TGCAGTGCCCCCGGCGAGGCCCTCTCTGGGGCCAACGTCCTGACTTTC. Its translation: CSAPGEALSGANVLTF.